This T cell receptor (beta chain) was documented in a study of T-cell memory formation after mild COVID-19 (dated by TCRdb to the early 2020s). About the full investigation: TCR sequence clusters from the two donors were found to be largely donor specific. Longitudinal TCRalpha and TCRbeta repertoire sequencing tracked T-cell clones expanding and contracting after mild COVID-19 in a couple of donors. The cohort comprised two young, previously healthy adult volunteers, one female and one male.

The sequencer was an Illumina NovaSeq 6000. TCRalpha and TCRbeta cDNA libraries were constructed by 5'RACE with constant-segment primers, with sample barcodes and unique molecular identifiers being introduced. RNA was extracted from every sample with Trizol reagent. Amplification of the libraries took two PCR steps, and the second step added a second sample barcode plus Illumina TruSeq adapters. Sequencing of the libraries was done on an Illumina NovaSeq, producing 2 x 150 bp paired-end reads. In the authors' own workflow: Reads were demultiplexed and collapsed into UMI-guided consensus sequences with migec v1.2.7. With mixcr v2.1.11, UMI consensuses were aligned to TRA and TRB V and J templates and assembled into clonotypes. A clonotype was counted as expanded or contracted only when both edgeR and NoisET called the clonotype significant, with the noise models trained on biological replicates. For edgeR calls, a false discovery rate-adjusted p below 0.01 and a log2 fold-change threshold of 1 were applied. As an exploratory analysis of dynamics, PCA with hierarchical clustering was applied to max-normalized trajectories of the 1000 most abundant clonotypes. Each responding clone was given a CD4 or CD8 phenotype based on the CD4+ and CD8+ repertoires, which had been sequenced separately. The raw public data were reprocessed by TCRdb itself: fastp quality trimming at Q25, MiXCR clonotype calling, in-frame beta chains only. Entries that share a CDR3 protein sequence are merged under the most common genes and DNA. TCRdb, not the original authors, processed these V and J calls. This sample holds about 210,000 distinct CDR3 sequences; roughly a tenth were observed only once. 2.5% to 3.5% of the sample lies in the top ten.

The germline V gene (reference sequence) sets CDR1 to DFQATT and CDR2 to SNEGSKA. From the cysteine through the phenylalanine, the CDR3 covers 15 amino acids. Only CDR3 DNA is held: 45 bases, read in frame from base 1. V gives up 3 bases and J gives up 0 bases, and the segment between their germline ends measures 11 bases. This clonotype has just a few counts. Its antigen is still unknown. No clone much larger than this one lies a single base away; base qualities are absent. On the study overall, not on this receptor specifically: SARS-CoV-2 specificity was not confirmed for the second-wave clones peaking on day 37. Only a couple of mild cases were covered in the study, and larger cohorts including severe cases with pre-infection samples were considered necessary. From day 15 to 85, contracting clones showed balanced CD4/CD8 phenotypes, whereas a second wave of clones that expanded from day 15 to 37 leaned towards CD4+. Contracting CD4+ clones were found mainly in CM and EM memory subsets, while CD8+ clones were enriched in EMRA. Some responding clones were detected in pre-infection memory, suggesting pre-existing cross-reactive memory T cells joined the SARS-CoV-2 response.

Ficoll-Paque density gradient centrifugation was used to isolate PBMCs. The clonotype was recovered from a young man who had mild COVID-19 (a few samples of this study predate the infection). The sample titles of this study are shuffled in the database, so cell type and time point are left out; the donor was told from shared clones. Sequenced material: PBMCs or a T cell subset sorted from them (not recorded which). The V and J genes are TRBV20-1 and TRBJ1-4, with the D gene uncertain. The DNA reads TGCAGTGCTAGGAGCCGACGGACAACTAATGAAAAACTGTTTTTT. Translated, this gives CSARSRRTTNEKLFF.